The 21 T cell receptor beta chains below come from one sample, sequenced in a study of early T cells in non-severe SARS-CoV-2 infection (TCRdb year 2021). Library creation used 5' RACE. TCRdb lists the instrument as NextSeq 500. Using fastp trimming at Q25 and MiXCR clonotype assembly, TCRdb reanalyzed the public sequencing data and kept in-frame beta chains. Rows matching on CDR3 protein sequence are summarized as one entry with the most common DNA and genes. Here the sample has 100,000 to 150,000 distinct CDR3 sequences; just under 15% occur a single time. The ten biggest clones cover 21% of the sample. The material sequenced was whole blood. The receptors come from an adult who was a healthcare worker with PCR-confirmed SARS-CoV-2 infection or an uninfected control (not recorded which).

The J gene is TRBJ1-3, the V gene TRBV14; D remains unclear. The germline CDR1 and CDR2 sequences are SGHDN and FVKESK. The CDR3 sequence is 15 residues long. Trimming shortened V by 0 bases and J by 0 bases, and 6 bases separated the two germline ends. CDR3 sequence: CASSQDRISGNTIYF. The CDR3, as DNA: TGTGCCAGCAGCCAAGATAGAATCTCTGGAAACACCATATATTTT.

The V gene is TRBV5-1, the J gene TRBJ2-1; D gene unclear. The germline V and J ends were trimmed by 0 bases and 7 bases, with 5 bases remaining between them. Per the germline V gene, CDR1 is SGHRS and CDR2 is YFSETQ. The CDR3 extends over 12 amino acids. CDR3 sequence: CASSLAYNEQFF. The CDR3 DNA reads TGCGCCAGCAGCTTGGCATATAATGAGCAGTTCTTC.

This chain connects TRBV7-7 to TRBJ2-7, with 11 bases fitting TRBD2. Trimming took 5 bases from V and 6 from J; bases not matched to a gene: 18. This CDR3 is built from 18 residues. Germline values: CDR1 SSHAT, CDR2 FNYEAQ (reference sequence). The CDR3 DNA follows: TGTGCCAGCAGCCCATTAGCGGGGGGGATCCTCAGTTTCTCCGAGCAGTACTTC. Its translation is CASSPLAGGILSFSEQYF.

This clonotype was observed a few times. The chain has TRBV2 and TRBJ2-3, with D perhaps TRBD2 (5 bases). Between the trimmed V and J ends, which lost 8 bases and 4 bases, there was a span of 16 bases. Germline CDR1 is SNHLY and CDR2 is FYNNEI. The CDR3 contains 14 residues. CDR3 amino acids: CASQTTVASDTQYF. CDR3 coding DNA: TGTGCCAGCCAGACTACGGTAGCTTCAGATACGCAGTATTTT.

The chain couples TRBV9 to TRBJ2-1; TRBD2 is a possible D gene (5 bases). V gave up 0 bases and J gave up 7 bases, with 14 bases separating them. Germline V gene data show CDR1 as SGDLS and CDR2 as YYNGEE. This CDR3 is 15 amino acids long. The CDR3 nucleotides read TGTGCCAGCAGCGTAGCGGGGAACCTGGGGAATGAGCAGTTCTTC. It translates to CASSVAGNLGNEQFF.

This clonotype occurred a few times. The rearrangement uses TRBV7-8 and TRBJ2-7, with D possibly being TRBD1 (7 bases). The V and J ends lost 5 bases and 5 bases respectively, with 19 bases between them. Germline CDR1 SGHVS, CDR2 FQNEAQ. The CDR3 covers 15 residues. In nucleotides, the CDR3 is TGTGCCAGCAGCATCCAGGGGGGTGTTACCCACGAGCAGTACTTC. This codes for CASSIQGGVTHEQYF. The full variable domain, completed using reference TRBV7-8 and TRBJ2-7, is GAGVSQSPRYKVAKRGQDVALRCDPISGHVSLFWYQQALGQGPEFLTYFQNEAQLDKSGLPSDRFFAERPEGSVSTLKIQRTQQEDSAVYLCASSIQGGVTHEQYFGPGTRLTVT.

The V gene is TRBV4-2, the J gene TRBJ1-2; perhaps TRBD1 as D (5 bases). The V end lost 3 bases, the J end lost 4 bases, and 12 bases lay between the germline ends. Per germline, CDR1 LGHNA and CDR2 YNFKEQ. This CDR3 is built from 14 residues. The CDR3 DNA is TGTGCCAGCAGCCAGAGGGGAGATGTCTATGGCTACACCTTC. Translation gives CASSQRGDVYGYTF.

This clonotype was counted a few times. J is TRBJ2-7 and V is TRBV12-5, with TRBD1 identical over 7 bases. CDR1 and CDR2 from the germline V gene are LGHNT and FRNRAP. Germline trimming cut 4 bases from V and 13 bases from J; bases unmatched to any gene: 16. This CDR3 contains 14 residues. For the CDR3, the DNA is TGTGCTAGTGGTTCCTCCAATAATCGACAGGGATTTTACTTC. Amino acid sequence: CASGSSNNRQGFYF. Using reference TRBV12-5 and TRBJ2-7 for the parts outside the CDR3, the full variable domain is DARVTQTPRHKVTEMGQEVTMRCQPILGHNTVFWYRQTMMQGLELLAYFRNRAPLDDSGMPKDRFSAEMPDATLATLKIQPSEPRDSAVYFCASGSSNNRQGFYFGPGTRLTVT.

A few counts support this clonotype. The chain couples TRBV7-9 to TRBJ2-5; D is unclear. Germline V gene sequence: CDR1 SEHNR, CDR2 FQNEAQ (reference sequence). Trimming left V 5 bases short and J 4 bases short, with 17 bases between. CDR3 length: 15 amino acids. CDR3: CASSVSPDLRETQYF. The CDR3 DNA follows: TGTGCCAGCAGCGTAAGTCCGGACCTGAGAGAGACCCAGTACTTC.

This clonotype was observed a handful of times. The genes are TRBV20-1 and TRBJ2-3; possibly TRBD1 for D (6 bases). Deletions cut 7 bases from V and 6 bases from J, with 11 bases between. CDR3 size: 11 residues. Germline values: CDR1 DFQATT, CDR2 SNEGSKA (reference sequence). The CDR3: CSGFRGDTQYF. CDR3 in DNA: TGCAGTGGTTTTAGGGGGGATACGCAGTATTTT.

The genes are TRBV14 and TRBJ2-7, with D possibly matching TRBD1 (5 bases). Trimming stripped 3 bases from V and 2 bases from J, with 11 bases between. The CDR3 runs to 14 residues. CDR1 and CDR2 from the germline V gene are SGHDN and FVKESK. The CDR3 nucleotides read TGTGCCAGCAGCCAGGTACCAGGGCCCTACGAGCAGTACTTC. This codes for CASSQVPGPYEQYF.

The V and J genes are TRBV7-9 and TRBJ1-1; no definite D call. The CDR3 contains 14 residues. V lost 2 bases to trimming and J lost 5 bases, with 12 bases between them. Germline values: CDR1 SEHNR, CDR2 FQNEAQ (reference sequence). CDR3 coding DNA: TGTGCCAGCAGCTTACATCGCAGTGGGACTGAAGCTTTCTTT. Translated, it gives CASSLHRSGTEAFF. Complete variable domain (other parts from reference TRBV7-9 and TRBJ1-1): DTGVSQNPRHKITKRGQNVTFRCDPISEHNRLYWYRQTLGQGPEFLTYFQNEAQLEKSRLLSDRFSAERPKGSFSTLEIQRTEQGDSAMYLCASSLHRSGTEAFFGQGTRLTVV.

This chain joins TRBV19 and TRBJ2-5; D is unclear. The CDR3 sequence is 13 residues long. V was pared by 5 bases and J by 9 bases, with 16 bases between. Germline assignment: CDR1 LNHDA and CDR2 SQIVND (reference sequence). The chain's CDR3 is CASSPLLGMAQYF. CDR3 DNA sequence: TGTGCCAGTAGTCCGTTACTTGGTATGGCCCAGTACTTC.

The chain couples TRBV30 to TRBJ1-2, with D possibly matching TRBD1 (5 bases). Trimming took off 0 bases at V and 6 bases at J, with 11 bases between the two ends. The germline V gene encodes CDR1 GTSNPN and CDR2 SVGIG (reference sequence). This CDR3 is 13 amino acids long. CDR3 in amino acids: CAWSVRKGHGYTF. The CDR3 nucleotides are TGTGCCTGGAGTGTCCGGAAGGGGCATGGCTACACCTTC.

The sample holds a few counts of this clonotype. A junction boundary mismatches the germline segment, possibly from a read error. V gene TRBV14 combines with J gene TRBJ2-1; unclear D gene. The CDR3 runs to 12 residues. Germline assignment: CDR1 SGHDN and CDR2 FVKESK. The CDR3, as DNA: TGTGCCAGCAGCCAAGCCCCTCAAAGGTCGATTTTC. It specifies CASSQAPQRSIF.

This chain connects TRBV4-2 to TRBJ1-3; D unresolved. This CDR3 comprises 14 residues. V was pared by 0 bases and J by 0 bases, with 3 bases between. Germline V lookup: CDR1 LGHNA, CDR2 YNFKEQ. In DNA, the CDR3 is TGTGCCAGCAGCCAAGAGCGCTCTGGAAACACCATATATTTT. It translates to CASSQERSGNTIYF.

This clonotype was recorded only once. V and J are TRBV5-4 and TRBJ1-2; a possible D gene is TRBD1 (6 bases). This CDR3 contains 14 residues. Germline V gene sequence: CDR1 SGHNT, CDR2 YYREEE (reference sequence). Trimming shortened V by 4 bases and J by 3 bases, and 13 bases separated the two germline ends. CDR3 sequence: CASSPPGAHYGYTF. Here the CDR3 DNA reads TGTGCCAGCAGCCCGCCGGGGGCGCACTATGGCTACACCTTC.

This clonotype has a handful of counts. The genes are TRBV7-8 and TRBJ1-4; D perhaps matches TRBD1 (5 bases). Germline V gene sequence: CDR1 SGHVS, CDR2 FQNEAQ. Trimming took off 2 bases at V and 3 bases at J, with 7 bases between the two ends. The CDR3 has 14 residues. CDR3 amino acids: CASSLRGPNEKLFF. For the CDR3, the DNA is TGTGCCAGCAGCTTAAGGGGTCCTAATGAAAAACTGTTTTTT.

This clonotype showed up just a few times. The V gene is TRBV27, the J gene TRBJ2-1, with D perhaps TRBD2 (5 bases). V was pared by 5 bases and J by 0 bases, with 11 bases between. Looked up from germline, CDR1 is MNHEY and CDR2 is SMNVEV (reference sequence). The CDR3 sequence is 15 residues long. This chain's CDR3 is CASSPSAGSYNEQFF. In DNA form, the CDR3 reads TGTGCCAGCAGTCCGTCCGCGGGCTCCTACAATGAGCAGTTCTTC.

This clonotype was found a few times. This sequence joins TRBV12-3 or TRBV12-4 and TRBJ2-5, with D perhaps matching TRBD1 (6 bases). The V gene lost 2 bases and the J gene lost 5 bases, with 12 bases spanning the gap. The CDR3 has 14 amino acids. CDR3 sequence reads: CASSLYRDGETQYF. CDR3 in DNA: TGTGCCAGCAGTTTATACAGGGACGGGGAGACCCAGTACTTC.

This clonotype has a handful of counts. The rearrangement joins TRBV28 to TRBJ2-2, with 9 bases that match TRBD2. The germline V gene has CDR1 MDHEN and CDR2 SYDVKM. CDR3 length equals 16 residues. J gave up 4 bases and V 6 bases, and 9 bases lay outside the gene matches. CDR3 nucleotides: TGTGCCAGCAGCAGCGCGGGGGGGCCGGGCACCGGGGAGCTGTTTTTT. It translates to CASSSAGGPGTGELFF.